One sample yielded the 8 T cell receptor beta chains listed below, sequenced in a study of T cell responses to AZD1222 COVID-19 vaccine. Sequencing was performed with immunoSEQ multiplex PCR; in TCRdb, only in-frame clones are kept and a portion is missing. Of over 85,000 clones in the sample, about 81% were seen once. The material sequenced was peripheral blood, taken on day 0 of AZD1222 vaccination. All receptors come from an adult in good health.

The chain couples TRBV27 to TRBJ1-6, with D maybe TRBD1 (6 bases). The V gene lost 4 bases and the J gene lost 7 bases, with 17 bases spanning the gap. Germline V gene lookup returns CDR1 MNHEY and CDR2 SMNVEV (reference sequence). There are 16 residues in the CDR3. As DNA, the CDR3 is TGTGCCAGCAGTTACCGACCCCCAGGGGACAATTCACCCCTCCACTTT. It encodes CASSYRPPGDNSPLHF.

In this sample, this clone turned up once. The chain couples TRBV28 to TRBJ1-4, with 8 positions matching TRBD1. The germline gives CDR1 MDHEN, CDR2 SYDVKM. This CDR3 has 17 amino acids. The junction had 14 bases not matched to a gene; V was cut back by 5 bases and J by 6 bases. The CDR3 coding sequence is TGTGCCAGCAGTCCCCGAGCCCGGGACAGGAGGGATGAAAAACTGTTTTTT. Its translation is CASSPRARDRRDEKLFF.

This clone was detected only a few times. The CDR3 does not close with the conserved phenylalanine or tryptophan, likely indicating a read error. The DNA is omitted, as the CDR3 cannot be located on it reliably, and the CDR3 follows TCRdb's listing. CDR3 loop: CASSLCVFDL. The chain combines TRBV28 with TRBJ2-7. Both ends counted, the CDR3 spans 10 residues. Germline CDR1 MDHEN, CDR2 SYDVKM.

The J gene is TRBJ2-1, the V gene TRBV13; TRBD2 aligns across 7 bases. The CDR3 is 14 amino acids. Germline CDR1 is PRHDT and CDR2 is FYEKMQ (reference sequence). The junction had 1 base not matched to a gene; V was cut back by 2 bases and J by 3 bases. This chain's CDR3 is CASSLRTSYNEQFF. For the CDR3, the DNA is TGTGCCAGCAGCTTAAGGACTAGCTACAATGAGCAGTTCTTC.

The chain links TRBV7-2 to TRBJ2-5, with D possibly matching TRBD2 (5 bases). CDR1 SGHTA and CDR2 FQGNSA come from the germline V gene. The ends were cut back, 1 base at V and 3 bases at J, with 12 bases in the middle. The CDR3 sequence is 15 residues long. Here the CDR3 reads CASSLVRGIKETQYF. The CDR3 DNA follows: TGTGCCAGCAGCTTAGTACGGGGAATTAAAGAGACCCAGTACTTC. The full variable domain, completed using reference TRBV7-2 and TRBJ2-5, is GAGVSQSPSNKVTEKGKDVELRCDPISGHTALYWYRQSLGQGLEFLIYFQGNSAPDKSGLPSDRFSAERTGGSVSTLTIQRTQQEDSAVYLCASSLVRGIKETQYFGPGTRLLVL.

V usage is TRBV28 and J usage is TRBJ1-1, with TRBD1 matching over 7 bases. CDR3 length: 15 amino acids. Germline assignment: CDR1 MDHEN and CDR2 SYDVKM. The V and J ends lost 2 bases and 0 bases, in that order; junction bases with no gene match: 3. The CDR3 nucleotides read TGTGCCAGCAGTTTAATCGGGACAGTGAACACTGAAGCTTTCTTT. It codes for CASSLIGTVNTEAFF. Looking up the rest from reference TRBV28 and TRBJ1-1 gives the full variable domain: DVKVTQSSRYLVKRTGEKVFLECVQDMDHENMFWYRQDPGLGLRLIYFSYDVKMKEKGDIPEGYSVSREKKERFSLILESASTNQTSMYLCASSLIGTVNTEAFFGQGTRLTVV.

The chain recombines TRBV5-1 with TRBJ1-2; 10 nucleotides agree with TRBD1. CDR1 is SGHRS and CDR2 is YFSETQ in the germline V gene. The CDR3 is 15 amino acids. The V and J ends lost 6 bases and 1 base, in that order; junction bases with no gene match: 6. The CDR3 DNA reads TGCGCCAGCAACACCGGGACAGGGGTTAACTATGGCTACACCTTC. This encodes CASNTGTGVNYGYTF.

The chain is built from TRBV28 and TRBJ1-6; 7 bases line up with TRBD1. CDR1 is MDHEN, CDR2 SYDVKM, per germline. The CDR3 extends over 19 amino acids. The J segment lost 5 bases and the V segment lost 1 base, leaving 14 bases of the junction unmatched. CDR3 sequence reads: CASSLFVRGRGKNNSPLHF. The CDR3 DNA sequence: TGTGCCAGCAGTTTATTTGTTCGTGGCAGGGGGAAAAATAATTCACCCCTCCACTTT.